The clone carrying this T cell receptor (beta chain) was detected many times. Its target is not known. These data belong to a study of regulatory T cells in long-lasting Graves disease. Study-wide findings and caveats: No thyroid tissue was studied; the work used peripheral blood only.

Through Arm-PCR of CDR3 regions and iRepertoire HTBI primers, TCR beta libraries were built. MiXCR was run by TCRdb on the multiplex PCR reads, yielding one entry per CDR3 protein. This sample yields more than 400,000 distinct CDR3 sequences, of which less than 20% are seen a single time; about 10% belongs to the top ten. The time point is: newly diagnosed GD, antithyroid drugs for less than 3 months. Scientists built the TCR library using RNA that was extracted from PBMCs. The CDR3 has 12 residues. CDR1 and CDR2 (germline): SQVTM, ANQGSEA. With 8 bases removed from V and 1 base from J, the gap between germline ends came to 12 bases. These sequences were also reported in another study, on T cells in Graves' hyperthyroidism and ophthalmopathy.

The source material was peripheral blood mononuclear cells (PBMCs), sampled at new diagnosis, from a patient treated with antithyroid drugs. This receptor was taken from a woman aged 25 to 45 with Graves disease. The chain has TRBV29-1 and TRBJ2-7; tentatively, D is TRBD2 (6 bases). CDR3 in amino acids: CSIAGSSYEQYF. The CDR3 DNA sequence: TGCAGCATCGCCGGGAGTTCCTACGAGCAGTACTTC.